Shown below are 8 T cell receptor beta chains from a single sample sequenced in a study of graft-versus-host responses after intestinal transplantation. Which antigens these TCRs recognize remains unknown. Profiled with immunoSEQ multiplex PCR; TCRdb holds only in-frame clones, not every one. The sample holds about 26,000 clones, 82% seen once. Material: unstimulated CD4+ T cells sorted from spleen or lymph node cells, obtained before intestinal transplant. All receptors derive from a human donor who received an intestinal transplant.

The chain links TRBV5-1 to TRBJ1-1; D is uncertain. The V gene lost 1 base and the J gene lost 1 base, with 2 bases spanning the gap. CDR3 length: 12 amino acids. The germline V gene encodes CDR1 SGHRS and CDR2 YFSETQ. The DNA for the CDR3 is TGCGCCAGCAGCTTGACGAACACTGAAGCTTTCTTT. This sequence encodes CASSLTNTEAFF.

J is TRBJ2-5 and V is TRBV5-6; 10 bases match TRBD2. CDR3 length: 16 amino acids. Per the germline V gene, CDR1 is SGHDT and CDR2 is YYEEEE. V lost 2 bases to trimming and J lost 4 bases; unmatched junction nucleotides: 8. In DNA form, the CDR3 reads TGTGCCAGCAGCTTTCTAGCGGGAGAAGTAACAGAGACCCAGTACTTC. Its translation is CASSFLAGEVTETQYF.

The table lists this clone with a count of one. The rearrangement uses TRBV19 and TRBJ2-3; perhaps TRBD2 as D (6 bases). This CDR3 is 15 amino acids long. Between the trimmed V and J ends, which lost 7 bases and 2 bases, there was a span of 16 bases. CDR1 and CDR2 (germline): LNHDA, SQIVND (reference sequence). CDR3 amino acids: CASTLREGITDTQYF. The CDR3 region has the DNA TGTGCCAGTACCCTGCGGGAAGGGATCACAGATACGCAGTATTTT.

The chain is built from TRBV4-2 and TRBJ2-2, with D unresolved. Germline values: CDR1 LGHNA, CDR2 YNFKEQ. V was cut by 3 bases and J by 6 bases, with 8 bases left in between. The CDR3 contains 13 residues. CDR3 sequence reads: CASSQVQSGELFF. CDR3 DNA sequence: TGTGCCAGCAGCCAGGTGCAGTCCGGGGAGCTGTTTTTT.

The V gene is TRBV7-2, the J gene TRBJ1-2, with D tentatively TRBD1 (5 bases). V shed 5 bases and J shed 4 bases, with 11 bases lying between them. CDR3 length: 13 residues. Germline CDR1 SGHTA, CDR2 FQGNSA. The CDR3 coding sequence is TGTGCCAGCAGCATGACAGTTTCCTATGGCTACACCTTC. Translated, it gives CASSMTVSYGYTF. The whole variable domain, remainder taken from reference TRBV7-2 and TRBJ1-2, is GAGVSQSPSNKVTEKGKDVELRCDPISGHTALYWYRQSLGQGLEFLIYFQGNSAPDKSGLPSDRFSAERTGGSVSTLTIQRTQQEDSAVYLCASSMTVSYGYTFGSGTRLTVV.

V usage is TRBV25-1 and J usage is TRBJ1-3; 8 bases are a match to TRBD1. This CDR3 contains 15 residues. Losses at the gene ends were 6 bases for V and 0 bases for J; bases not matched to a gene: 4. In germline, CDR1 is MGHDK, CDR2 SYGVNS. This CDR3 is CASSPDRVSGNTIYF. Written as DNA, the CDR3 is TGTGCCAGCAGCCCGGACAGGGTCTCTGGAAACACCATATATTTT.

This sequence joins TRBV11-1 and TRBJ2-3, with D tentatively TRBD2 (5 bases). This CDR3 has 14 residues. Trimming took off 1 base at V and 4 bases at J, with 9 bases between the two ends. In germline, CDR1 is SGHAT, CDR2 FQDESV (reference sequence). In DNA, the CDR3 is TGTGCCAGCAGCTTAGGAGGGTTCCCAGATACGCAGTATTTT. The encoded protein is CASSLGGFPDTQYF.

The chain is built from TRBV29-1 and TRBJ2-3, with a possible D match to TRBD1 (6 bases). Trimming shortened V by 7 bases and J by 1 base, and 9 bases separated the two germline ends. This CDR3 contains 12 residues. The germline gives CDR1 SQVTM, CDR2 ANQGSEA. CDR3 coding DNA: TGCAGCGGGTACAGGGGCACAGATACGCAGTATTTT. This translates into CSGYRGTDTQYF.